Each of the 27 T cell receptor beta chains below was sequenced from the same sample in a study of CD4+ T cells in melanoma. The repertoire was sequenced with immunoSEQ multiplex PCR; TCRdb's copy has only in-frame clones and lacks some. This table holds more than 110,000 clones, nearly 95% found once. These receptors were obtained from a human donor with melanoma.

The genes are TRBV15 and TRBJ1-3; a weak D match, TRBD1 (6 bases). The germline gives CDR1 LNHNV, CDR2 YYDKDF (reference sequence). The CDR3 consists of 16 residues. V was trimmed by 0 bases and J by 1 base, leaving 10 bases between them. CDR3 nucleotide sequence: TGTGCCACCAGCAGAGATCTAGGGGGTTCTGGAAACACCATATATTTT. Its protein is CATSRDLGGSGNTIYF.

This chain joins TRBV5-1 and TRBJ2-2, with D uncertain. The V end lost 0 bases, the J end lost 2 bases, and 8 bases lay between the germline ends. Per germline, CDR1 SGHRS and CDR2 YFSETQ. The CDR3 totals 15 residues. The CDR3 protein is CASSLVTANTGELFF. In DNA form, the CDR3 reads TGCGCCAGCAGCTTGGTTACAGCAAACACCGGGGAGCTGTTTTTT.

The V and J genes are TRBV30 and TRBJ1-1; D gene unclear. V gave up 5 bases and J gave up 5 bases, with 15 bases separating them. CDR1 GTSNPN and CDR2 SVGIG come from the germline V gene (reference sequence). The CDR3 runs 13 residues. The CDR3 here is CAWASLTGTEAFF. The CDR3 DNA follows: TGTGCCTGGGCAAGTTTGACCGGAACTGAAGCTTTCTTT.

The chain employs TRBV27 and TRBJ1-6; no definite D call. Germline CDR1 and CDR2: MNHEY and SMNVEV (reference sequence). Trimming left V 0 bases short and J 2 bases short, with 5 bases between. This CDR3 is built from 15 residues. The CDR3 sequence is CASSLSPAYNSPLHF. In nucleotides, the CDR3 is TGTGCCAGCAGTTTATCCCCGGCCTATAATTCACCCCTCCACTTT.

The rearrangement uses TRBV9 and TRBJ1-2; D is unclear. This CDR3 is 13 amino acids long. The V gene's germline CDR1 is SGDLS and CDR2 YYNGEE. The germline V and J ends were trimmed by 0 bases and 3 bases, with 6 bases remaining between them. CDR3 nucleotides: TGTGCCAGCAGCGTAGTCGGTTACTATGGCTACACCTTC. The encoded protein is CASSVVGYYGYTF.

This rearrangement joins TRBV11-2 to TRBJ1-6; D unresolved. Trimming shortened V by 4 bases and J by 10 bases, and 14 bases separated the two germline ends. CDR1 and CDR2 from the germline V gene are SGHAT and FQNNGV. CDR3 length equals 14 residues. This chain's CDR3 is CASSSGVKESPLHF. The CDR3 DNA reads TGTGCCAGCAGCTCCGGGGTTAAAGAATCACCCCTCCACTTT.

V is TRBV5-1 and J is TRBJ1-1; D gene ambiguous. V dropped 5 bases and J dropped 3 bases, with 17 bases sitting between them. Germline V gives CDR1 SGHRS, CDR2 YFSETQ. CDR3 length equals 15 residues. This CDR3 is CASSPTIMAYTEAFF. The CDR3, as DNA: TGCGCCAGCAGTCCAACCATCATGGCATACACTGAAGCTTTCTTT.

This sequence joins TRBV10-1 and TRBJ2-2; perhaps TRBD1 as D (6 bases). Germline loops: CDR1 WNHNN, CDR2 SYGVQD (reference sequence). CDR3 size: 14 residues. The V gene lost 0 bases and the J gene lost 5 bases, with 7 bases spanning the gap. The chain's CDR3 is CASSESQGTGELFF. CDR3 DNA: TGCGCCAGCAGTGAGTCCCAGGGGACCGGGGAGCTGTTTTTT.

The rearrangement uses TRBV7-2 and TRBJ2-1, with TRBD2 identical over 10 bases. The germline V gene encodes CDR1 SGHTA and CDR2 FQGNSA. Trimming removed 3 bases from V and 5 bases from J; junction bases left unmatched: 7. The CDR3 covers 16 residues. The CDR3 is CASSLGSGGDNNEQFF. The CDR3 coding sequence is TGTGCCAGCAGCTTGGGGAGCGGGGGGGACAACAATGAGCAGTTCTTC.

The J gene is TRBJ1-1, the V gene TRBV6-1, with a weak D call TRBD1 (6 bases). The V end was cut by 7 bases, the J end by 0 bases, with 9 bases between. The CDR3 is made up of 13 amino acids. Germline CDR1 is MNHNS and CDR2 is SASEGT. The CDR3 is CASTRGLNTEAFF. In DNA form, the CDR3 reads TGTGCCAGCACCAGGGGTTTGAACACTGAAGCTTTCTTT.

Details on this clone: The junction does not match germline at one end; this may be a read error. The chain joins TRBV18 to TRBJ2-1, with D possibly called TRBD1 or TRBD2 (6 bases each). Germline V gene data show CDR1 as KGHSH and CDR2 as LQKENI. The CDR3 runs 13 residues. The CDR3 is CASSPGSRDILIF. Written as DNA, the CDR3 is TGTGCCAGCTCACCGGGCTCGCGGGACATCTTAATCTTC.

The V and J genes are TRBV7-9 and TRBJ2-3, with D possibly matching TRBD2 (5 bases). Germline lookup yields CDR1 SEHNR and CDR2 FQNEAQ (reference sequence). Trimming cost V 1 base and J 1 base, with 6 bases left between them. The CDR3 sequence is 14 residues long. The CDR3 DNA reads TGTGCCAGCAGCTTAGGTAGCGGCACAGATACGCAGTATTTT. Translating gives CASSLGSGTDTQYF.

In DNA, the CDR3 is TGTGCCAGCAGTTACTCTGAGCCCTCTTCACCCCTCCACTTT. It translates to CASSYSEPSSPLHF. The V and J genes are TRBV6-5 and TRBJ1-6; D gene unclear. CDR1 is MNHEY and CDR2 is SVGAGI in the germline V gene. The CDR3 is 14 residues long. Trimming took off 0 bases at V and 9 bases at J, with 9 bases between the two ends.

V usage is TRBV5-1 and J usage is TRBJ2-2; 8 bases line up with TRBD2. Germline V gives CDR1 SGHRS, CDR2 YFSETQ. This CDR3 has 15 amino acids. Germline trimming cut 6 bases from V and 1 base from J; bases unmatched to any gene: 5. CDR3 sequence: CASTRGDVNTGELFF. The CDR3 DNA reads as TGCGCCAGCACGCGGGGGGACGTGAACACCGGGGAGCTGTTTTTT. The full variable domain, its missing parts supplied by reference TRBV5-1 and TRBJ2-2, is KAGVTQTPRYLIKTRGQQVTLSCSPISGHRSVSWYQQTPGQGLQFLFEYFSETQRNKGNFPGRFSGRQFSNSRSEMNVSTLELGDSALYLCASTRGDVNTGELFFGEGSRLTVL.

The V gene is TRBV30, the J gene TRBJ2-3, with TRBD2 matching 8 bases. CDR3 length equals 15 residues. Germline CDR1 GTSNPN, CDR2 SVGIG (reference sequence). The V and J ends lost 3 bases and 0 bases, in that order; junction bases with no gene match: 5. This CDR3 is CAWRKLAASTDTQYF. CDR3 DNA sequence: TGTGCCTGGAGGAAACTAGCGGCTAGCACAGATACGCAGTATTTT.

The chain joins TRBV5-4 to TRBJ2-1, with unresolved D. With 0 bases removed from V and 8 bases from J, the gap between germline ends came to 15 bases. This CDR3 has 15 residues. The germline gives CDR1 SGHNT, CDR2 YYREEE (reference sequence). CDR3 DNA sequence: TGTGCCAGCAGCTTGGAAGTTGGATTTCTCGATGAGCAGTTCTTC. Its protein product is CASSLEVGFLDEQFF.

This clone was found once. The chain couples TRBV5-5 to TRBJ1-4, with 8 bases that match TRBD1. J was trimmed by 4 bases and V by 6 bases; bases with no gene match: 5. Germline CDR1 SGHKS, CDR2 YYEKEE (reference sequence). The length of the CDR3 is 14 residues. CDR3 protein: CASNRGAINEKLFF. CDR3 nucleotides: TGTGCCAGCAACAGGGGGGCCATTAATGAAAAACTGTTTTTT.

In this sample, this clone turned up once. The chain employs TRBV6-1 and TRBJ1-1; no definite D call. The CDR3 contains 14 residues. Germline CDR1 is MNHNS and CDR2 is SASEGT. Trimming stripped 2 bases from V and 2 bases from J, with 9 bases between. The CDR3 DNA follows: TGTGCCAGCAGTGAACCGGGAAGAAACACTGAAGCTTTCTTT. This gives the protein CASSEPGRNTEAFF.

V usage is TRBV2 and J usage is TRBJ2-1; D might be TRBD2 (5 bases). The V gene's germline CDR1 is SNHLY and CDR2 FYNNEI. V lost 5 bases to trimming and J lost 0 bases, with 11 bases between them. The length of the CDR3 is 15 residues. CDR3 DNA sequence: TGTGCCAGCAGTATGGGTGGGAGCTCCTACAATGAGCAGTTCTTC. This sequence encodes CASSMGGSSYNEQFF.

This rearrangement joins TRBV2 to TRBJ1-1, with D possibly being TRBD1 (6 bases). The V end was cut by 8 bases, the J end by 3 bases, with 13 bases between. This CDR3 is built from 13 residues. Germline V gene sequence: CDR1 SNHLY, CDR2 FYNNEI. The CDR3 DNA reads TGTGCCAGCGGCTCTAGGACAGACACTGAAGCTTTCTTT. Translated, it gives CASGSRTDTEAFF.

This clone turned up a few times. The sample has other DNA sequences that encode this CDR3 too. The chain couples TRBV5-1 to TRBJ1-1, with no clear D. CDR3 length equals 13 residues. Germline loops: CDR1 SGHRS, CDR2 YFSETQ. V was cut by 0 bases and J by 1 base, with 4 bases left in between. The CDR3 region is CASSLEGNTEAFF. CDR3 nucleotides: TGCGCCAGCAGCTTGGAGGGGAACACTGAAGCTTTCTTT.

The chain has TRBV30 and TRBJ1-5; D is ambiguous. Germline V CDR1 and CDR2: GTSNPN, SVGIG (reference sequence). This CDR3 has 13 residues. The V gene lost 0 bases and the J gene lost 0 bases, with 3 bases spanning the gap. The CDR3 region has the DNA TGTGCCTGGAGTGTAAATAGCAATCAGCCCCAGCATTTT. It encodes CAWSVNSNQPQHF.

This clone has a handful of counts. V usage is TRBV30 and J usage is TRBJ2-7; 7 bases are shared with TRBD1. This CDR3 has 14 amino acids. With V trimmed by 0 bases and J by 4 bases, 6 bases remained unmatched. Germline V CDR1 and CDR2: GTSNPN, SVGIG (reference sequence). The CDR3 loop reads CAWSVYRGGYEQYF. The CDR3 coding sequence is TGTGCCTGGAGTGTGTACAGGGGCGGTTACGAGCAGTACTTC.

This clone was picked up one time. V gene TRBV9 combines with J gene TRBJ1-1; weak D call: TRBD1 (5 bases). Germline CDR1 and CDR2: SGDLS and YYNGEE. V gave up 0 bases and J gave up 4 bases, with 13 bases separating them. CDR3 length: 15 residues. Here the CDR3 DNA reads TGTGCCAGCAGCGTAGGAGAGGGGAGGGGCACTGAAGCTTTCTTT. Translation gives CASSVGEGRGTEAFF.

This chain joins TRBV25-1 and TRBJ2-7; D is unclear. CDR3 length: 16 residues. Deletions cut 5 bases from V and 6 bases from J, with 23 bases between. Looked up from germline, CDR1 is MGHDK and CDR2 is SYGVNS. The CDR3 reads CASSRHPKGAWAEQYF. DNA of the CDR3: TGTGCCAGCAGTCGCCATCCCAAGGGCGCCTGGGCCGAGCAGTACTTC.

V gene TRBV5-6 combines with J gene TRBJ2-7; no definite D call. CDR1 is SGHDT and CDR2 is YYEEEE in the germline V gene. This CDR3 contains 14 residues. V was pared by 2 bases and J by 2 bases, with 11 bases between. CDR3 DNA sequence: TGTGCCAGCAGCTTTGAAGGGCTCACCTACGAGCAGTACTTC. This encodes CASSFEGLTYEQYF.

This clone was counted once. V gene TRBV9 combines with J gene TRBJ2-2; either TRBD1 or TRBD2 may supply D (5 bases each). Germline loops: CDR1 SGDLS, CDR2 YYNGEE. Trimming left V 3 bases short and J 9 bases short, with 12 bases between. This CDR3 comprises 13 residues. The CDR3 here is CASSAQPGRELFF. In nucleotides, the CDR3 is TGTGCCAGCAGCGCCCAACCGGGGCGGGAGCTGTTTTTT.